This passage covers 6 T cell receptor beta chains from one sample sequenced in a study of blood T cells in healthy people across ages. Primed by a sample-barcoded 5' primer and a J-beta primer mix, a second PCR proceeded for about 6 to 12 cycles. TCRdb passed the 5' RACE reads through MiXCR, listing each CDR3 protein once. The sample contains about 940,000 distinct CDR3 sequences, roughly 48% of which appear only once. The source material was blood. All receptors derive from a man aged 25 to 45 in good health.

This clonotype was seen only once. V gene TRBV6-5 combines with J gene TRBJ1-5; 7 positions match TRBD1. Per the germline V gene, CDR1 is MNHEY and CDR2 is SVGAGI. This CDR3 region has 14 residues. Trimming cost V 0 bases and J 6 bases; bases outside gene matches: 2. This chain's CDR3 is CASSYSRDSQPQHF. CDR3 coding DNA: TGTGCCAGCAGTTACTCCAGGGACAGTCAGCCCCAGCATTTT.

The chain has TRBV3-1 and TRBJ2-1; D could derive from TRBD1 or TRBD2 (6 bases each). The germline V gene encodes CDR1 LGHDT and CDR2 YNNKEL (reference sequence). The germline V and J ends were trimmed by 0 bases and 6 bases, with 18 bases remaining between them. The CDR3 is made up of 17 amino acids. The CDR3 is CASSQEARLGGSNEQFF. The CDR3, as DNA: TGTGCCAGCAGCCAAGAGGCCCGACTAGGGGGTTCCAATGAGCAGTTCTTC.

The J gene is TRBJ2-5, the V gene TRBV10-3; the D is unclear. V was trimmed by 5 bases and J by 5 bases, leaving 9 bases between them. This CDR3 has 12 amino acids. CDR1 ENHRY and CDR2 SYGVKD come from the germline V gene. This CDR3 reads CAISPSRETQYF. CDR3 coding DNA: TGTGCCATCAGTCCGAGCAGGGAGACCCAGTACTTC.

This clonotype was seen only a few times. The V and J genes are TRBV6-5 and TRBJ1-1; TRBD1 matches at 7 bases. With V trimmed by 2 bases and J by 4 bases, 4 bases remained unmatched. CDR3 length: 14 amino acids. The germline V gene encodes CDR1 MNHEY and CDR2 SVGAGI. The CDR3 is CASSYDRDATEAFF. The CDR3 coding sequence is TGTGCCAGCAGTTACGACAGGGATGCCACTGAAGCTTTCTTT.

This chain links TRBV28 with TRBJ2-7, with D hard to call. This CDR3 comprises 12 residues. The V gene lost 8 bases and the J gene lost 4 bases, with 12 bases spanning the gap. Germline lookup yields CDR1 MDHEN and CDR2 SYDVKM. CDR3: CASSPRAYEQYF. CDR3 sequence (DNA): TGTGCCAGCTCCCCTAGGGCGTACGAGCAGTACTTC.

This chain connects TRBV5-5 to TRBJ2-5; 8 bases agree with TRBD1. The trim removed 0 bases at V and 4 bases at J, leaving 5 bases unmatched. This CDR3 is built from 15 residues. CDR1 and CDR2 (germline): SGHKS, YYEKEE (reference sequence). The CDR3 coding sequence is TGTGCCAGCAGCTTGGGGGTAACAGGGGGAGAGACCCAGTACTTC. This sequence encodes CASSLGVTGGETQYF.